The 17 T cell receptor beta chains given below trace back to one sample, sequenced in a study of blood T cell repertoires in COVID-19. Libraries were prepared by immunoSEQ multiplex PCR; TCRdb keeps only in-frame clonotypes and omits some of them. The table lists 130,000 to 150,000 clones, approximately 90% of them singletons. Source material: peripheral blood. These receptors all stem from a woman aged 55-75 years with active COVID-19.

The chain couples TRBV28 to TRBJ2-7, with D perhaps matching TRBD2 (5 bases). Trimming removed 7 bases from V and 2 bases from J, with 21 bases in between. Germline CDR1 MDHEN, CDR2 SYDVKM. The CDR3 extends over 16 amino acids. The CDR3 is CASTLPGSRGAYEQYF. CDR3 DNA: TGTGCCAGCACCCTCCCGGGGTCACGGGGAGCCTACGAGCAGTACTTC.

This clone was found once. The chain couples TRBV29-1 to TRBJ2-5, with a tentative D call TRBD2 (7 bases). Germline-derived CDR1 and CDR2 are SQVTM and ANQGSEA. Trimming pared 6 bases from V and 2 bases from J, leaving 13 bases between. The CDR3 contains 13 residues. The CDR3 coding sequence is TGCAGCGTCCGGGGGGCGGGACAAGAGACCCAGTACTTC. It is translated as CSVRGAGQETQYF.

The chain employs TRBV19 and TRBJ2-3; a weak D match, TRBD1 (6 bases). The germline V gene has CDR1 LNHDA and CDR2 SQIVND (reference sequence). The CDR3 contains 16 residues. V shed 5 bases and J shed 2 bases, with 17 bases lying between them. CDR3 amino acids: CASSVTGILLTDTQYF. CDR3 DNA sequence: TGTGCCAGTAGTGTGACAGGTATACTTCTCACAGATACGCAGTATTTT.

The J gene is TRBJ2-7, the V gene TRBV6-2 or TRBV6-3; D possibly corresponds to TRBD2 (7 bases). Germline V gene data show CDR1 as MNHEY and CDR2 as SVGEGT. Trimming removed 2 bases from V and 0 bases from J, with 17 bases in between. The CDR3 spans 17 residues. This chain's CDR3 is CASSYTPRGGSSYEQYF. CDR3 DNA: TGTGCCAGCAGTTACACCCCGAGGGGGGGTAGCTCCTACGAGCAGTACTTC.

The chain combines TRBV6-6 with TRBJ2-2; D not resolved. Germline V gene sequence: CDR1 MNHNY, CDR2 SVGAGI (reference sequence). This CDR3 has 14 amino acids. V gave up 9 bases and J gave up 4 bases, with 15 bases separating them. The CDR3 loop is CASRRSTGTGELFF. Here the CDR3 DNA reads TGTGCCAGTAGAAGATCCACTGGCACCGGGGAGCTGTTTTTT.

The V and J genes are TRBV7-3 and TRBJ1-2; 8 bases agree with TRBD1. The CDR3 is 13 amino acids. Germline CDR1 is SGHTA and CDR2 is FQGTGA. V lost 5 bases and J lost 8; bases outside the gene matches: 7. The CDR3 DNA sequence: TGTGCCAGCAGCCCCGGGACAGGCTTCGGCTACACCTTC. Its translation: CASSPGTGFGYTF.

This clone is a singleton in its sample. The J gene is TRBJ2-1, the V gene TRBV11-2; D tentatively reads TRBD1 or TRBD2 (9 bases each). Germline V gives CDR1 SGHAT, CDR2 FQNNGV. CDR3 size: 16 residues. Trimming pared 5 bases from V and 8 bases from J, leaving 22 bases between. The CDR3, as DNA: TGTGCCAGCAGCCTAGCGGGGACAGGGTATGGGTATGAGCAGTTCTTC. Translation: CASSLAGTGYGYEQFF.

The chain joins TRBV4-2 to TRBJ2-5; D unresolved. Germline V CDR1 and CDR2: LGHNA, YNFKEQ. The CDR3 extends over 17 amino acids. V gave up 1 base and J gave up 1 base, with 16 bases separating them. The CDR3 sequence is CASSQAGLTRGQETQYF. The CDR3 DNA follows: TGTGCCAGCAGCCAAGCCGGCCTAACCCGAGGCCAAGAGACCCAGTACTTC.

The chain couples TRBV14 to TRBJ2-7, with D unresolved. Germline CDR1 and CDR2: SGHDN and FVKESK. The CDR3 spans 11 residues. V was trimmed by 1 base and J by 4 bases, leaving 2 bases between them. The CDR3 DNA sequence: TGTGCCAGCAGCCAAGTATACGAGCAGTACTTC. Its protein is CASSQVYEQYF. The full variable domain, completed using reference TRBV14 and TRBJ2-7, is EAGVTQFPSHSVIEKGQTVTLRCDPISGHDNLYWYRRVMGKEIKFLLHFVKESKQDESGMPNNRFLAERTGGTYSTLKVQPAELEDSGVYFCASSQVYEQYFGPGTRLTVT.

The CDR3 here is CASKIGENTEAFF. CDR3 coding DNA: TGTGCCTCGAAGATAGGGGAGAACACTGAAGCTTTCTTT. The rearrangement links TRBV12-3 or TRBV12-4 to TRBJ1-1, with a weak D call TRBD1 (5 bases). The CDR3 consists of 13 residues. V was shortened by 11 bases and J by 1 base, with 14 bases between the two germline ends.

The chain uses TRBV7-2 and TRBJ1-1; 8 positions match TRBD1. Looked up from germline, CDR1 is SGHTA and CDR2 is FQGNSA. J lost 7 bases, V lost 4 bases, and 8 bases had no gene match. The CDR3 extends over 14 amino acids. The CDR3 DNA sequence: TGTGCCAGCAGCTCTAGGACAGGGTTTAATGAAGCTTTCTTT. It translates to CASSSRTGFNEAFF.

This CDR3 is CSVEDLAGAGLRSEQYF. The DNA of the CDR3 is TGCAGCGTTGAAGATCTTGCGGGTGCGGGGCTCAGGAGCGAGCAGTATTTT. The V and J genes are TRBV29-1 and TRBJ2-3; possibly TRBD2 for D (6 bases). The V gene's germline CDR1 is SQVTM and CDR2 ANQGSEA. V was cut by 0 bases and J by 11 bases, with 27 bases left in between. The CDR3 length is 17 residues.

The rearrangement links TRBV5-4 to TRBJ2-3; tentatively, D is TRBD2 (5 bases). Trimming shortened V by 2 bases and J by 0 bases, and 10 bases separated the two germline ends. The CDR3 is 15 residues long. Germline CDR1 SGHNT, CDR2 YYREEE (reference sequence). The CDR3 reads CASSLWTGSTDTQYF. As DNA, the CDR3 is TGTGCCAGCAGCTTATGGACTGGGAGCACAGATACGCAGTATTTT.

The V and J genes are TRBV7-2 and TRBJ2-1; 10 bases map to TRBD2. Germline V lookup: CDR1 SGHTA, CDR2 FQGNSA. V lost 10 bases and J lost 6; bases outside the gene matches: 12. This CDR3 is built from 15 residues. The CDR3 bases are TGTGCCATCAGATCCCTAGCGGGAGCCTCCAATGAGCAGTTCTTC. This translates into CAIRSLAGASNEQFF.

The CDR3 DNA reads TGTGCCAGCAGCTTGCGGGCGGAAAGCTCCTACAATGAGCAGTTCTTC. Amino acid sequence: CASSLRAESSYNEQFF. The rearrangement links TRBV7-8 to TRBJ2-1, with a tentative D call TRBD2 (5 bases). The germline V and J ends were trimmed by 3 bases and 0 bases, with 12 bases remaining between them. The CDR3 runs to 16 residues. CDR1 SGHVS and CDR2 FQNEAQ come from the germline V gene.

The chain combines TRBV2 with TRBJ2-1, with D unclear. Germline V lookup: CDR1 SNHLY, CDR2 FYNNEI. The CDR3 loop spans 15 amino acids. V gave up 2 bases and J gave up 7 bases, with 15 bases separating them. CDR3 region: CASSEYNPYKNEQFF. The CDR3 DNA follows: TGTGCCAGCAGTGAATACAACCCTTACAAAAATGAGCAGTTCTTC.

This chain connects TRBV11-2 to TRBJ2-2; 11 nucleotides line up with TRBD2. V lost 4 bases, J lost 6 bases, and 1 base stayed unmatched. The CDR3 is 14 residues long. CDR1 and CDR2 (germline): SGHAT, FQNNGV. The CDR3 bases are TGTGCCAGCAGCTCGGGACTAGCGGCCGGGGAGCTGTTTTTT. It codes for CASSSGLAAGELFF.